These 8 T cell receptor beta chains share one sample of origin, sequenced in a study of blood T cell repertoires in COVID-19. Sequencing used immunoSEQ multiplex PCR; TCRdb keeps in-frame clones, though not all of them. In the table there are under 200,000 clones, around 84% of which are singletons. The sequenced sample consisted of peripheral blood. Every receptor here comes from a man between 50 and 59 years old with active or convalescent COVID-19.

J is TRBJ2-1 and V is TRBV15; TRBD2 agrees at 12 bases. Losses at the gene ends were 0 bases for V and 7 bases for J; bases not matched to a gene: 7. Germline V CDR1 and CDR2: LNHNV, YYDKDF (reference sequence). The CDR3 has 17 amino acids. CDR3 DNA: TGTGCCACCAGCAGAGATGTGACTAGCGGGGGCCAAAATGAGCAGTTCTTC. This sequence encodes CATSRDVTSGGQNEQFF.

The CDR3 DNA reads as TGTGCCAGCAGCCGAGACAGGTTAAATGAGCAGTTCTTC. Protein: CASSRDRLNEQFF. The chain employs TRBV4-2 and TRBJ2-1; D is perhaps TRBD1 (6 bases). The germline V and J ends were trimmed by 4 bases and 7 bases, with 11 bases remaining between them. Germline CDR1 reads LGHNA; CDR2 reads YNFKEQ. The CDR3 covers 13 residues.

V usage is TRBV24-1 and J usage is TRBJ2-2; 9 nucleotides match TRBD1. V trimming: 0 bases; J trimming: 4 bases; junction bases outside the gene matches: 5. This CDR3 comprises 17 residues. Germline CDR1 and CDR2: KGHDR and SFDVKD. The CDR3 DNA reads TGTGCCACCAGTGATTTGCTCGGACAGGGGACCACCGGGGAGCTGTTTTTT. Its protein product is CATSDLLGQGTTGELFF.

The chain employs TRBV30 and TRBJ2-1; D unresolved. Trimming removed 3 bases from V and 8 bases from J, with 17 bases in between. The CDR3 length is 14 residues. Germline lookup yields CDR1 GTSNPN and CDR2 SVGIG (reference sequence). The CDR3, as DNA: TGTGCCTGGAGAAGGTTCGGCCACGAGGATGAGCAGTTCTTC. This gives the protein CAWRRFGHEDEQFF.

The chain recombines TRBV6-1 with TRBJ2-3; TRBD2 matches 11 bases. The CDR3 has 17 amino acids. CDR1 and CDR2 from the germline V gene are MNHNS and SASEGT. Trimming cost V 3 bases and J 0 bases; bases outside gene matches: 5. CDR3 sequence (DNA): TGTGCCAGCAGTGATGTAGCGGGGGGGGGTAGCACAGATACGCAGTATTTT. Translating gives CASSDVAGGGSTDTQYF.

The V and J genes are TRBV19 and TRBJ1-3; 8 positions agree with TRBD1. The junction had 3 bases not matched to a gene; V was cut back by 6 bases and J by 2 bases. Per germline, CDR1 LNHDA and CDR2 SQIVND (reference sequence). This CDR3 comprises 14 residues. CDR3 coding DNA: TGTGCCAGTAGCCTACAGGGGGCTGGAAACACCATATATTTT. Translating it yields CASSLQGAGNTIYF.

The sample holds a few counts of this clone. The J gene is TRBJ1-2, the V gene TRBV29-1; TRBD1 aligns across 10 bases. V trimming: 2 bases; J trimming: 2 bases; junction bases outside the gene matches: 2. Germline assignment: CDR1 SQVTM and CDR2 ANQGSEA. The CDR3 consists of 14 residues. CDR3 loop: CSVESGQGNYGYTF. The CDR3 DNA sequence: TGCAGCGTTGAATCGGGACAGGGGAACTATGGCTACACCTTC.

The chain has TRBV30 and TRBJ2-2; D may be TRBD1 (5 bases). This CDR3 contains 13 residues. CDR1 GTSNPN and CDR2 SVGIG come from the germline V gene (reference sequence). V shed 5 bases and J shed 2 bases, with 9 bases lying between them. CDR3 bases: TGTGCCTGGTCTAGGGGTAACACCGGGGAGCTGTTTTTT. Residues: CAWSRGNTGELFF.